The entry below describes one T cell receptor (beta chain). Its specificity is unknown. TCRdb itself ran the reads through MiXCR, one entry per CDR3 protein. This sample has 170,000 or so distinct CDR3 sequences, with roughly 17% found just once. These data are taken from a study of T cell repertoires in cytomegalovirus infection. CDR1 is SGHTA and CDR2 is FQGNSA in the germline V gene. The CDR3 has 13 amino acids. V shed 7 bases and J 4 bases; nucleotides not matched to a gene: 7. Study outcomes and limitations: Dominating the ex vivo response were HLA-C-restricted CMV-specific TCR beta clonotypes.

The chain links TRBV7-2 to TRBJ2-7, with 7 bases that match TRBD2. This clonotype was sampled from a human donor in good health (CMV status not recorded). Some clones in this sample may be carry-over from other donors' samples. The specimen sequenced was CD8+ T cells from PBMCs. CDR3 DNA sequence: TGTGCCAGCACACTCGGGGGGTGGTACGAGCAGTACTTC. Protein sequence: CASTLGGWYEQYF.